This is a list of T cell receptor beta chains from one sample in a study of blood T cells in healthy people across ages. TCRdb redid the calling of the 5' RACE reads with MiXCR, one entry per CDR3 protein. Here the sample spans fewer than 2,000,000 distinct CDR3 sequences, around 35% being singletons. Sequenced: blood. The receptors come from a woman aged 25 to 39 in good health. Both conserved end residues are part of each CDR3. Each record gives: D gene, J gene, CDR3 length, clone size, V gene, CDR3 protein, CDR3 DNA. D genes are given only for firm matches. Size values are once, few and many counts, or a class for expanded clones, and some rows have none.

TRBD1	TRBJ1-1	14	.	TRBV6-1	CASSSGTAHTEAFF	TGTGCCAGCAGTTCTGGGACAGCCCACACTGAAGCTTTCTTT
.	TRBJ2-5	12	.	TRBV29-1	CSVGSSAGAQYF	TGCAGCGTTGGATCATCGGCTGGCGCCCAGTACTTC
TRBD1	TRBJ1-1	15	.	TRBV27	CASSPGEGALTEAFF	TGTGCCAGCAGTCCCGGGGAGGGGGCTCTCACTGAAGCTTTCTTT
.	TRBJ1-5	14	few	TRBV7-8	CASSLGEGNQPQHF	TGTGCCAGCAGCTTGGGTGAGGGGAATCAGCCCCAGCATTTT
.	TRBJ2-1	14	.	TRBV20-1	CSAGGDRVGNEQFF	TGCAGTGCCGGGGGGGACAGGGTCGGTAATGAGCAGTTCTTC
.	TRBJ2-1	17	.	TRBV24-1	CATSDSLAGATYNEQFF	TGTGCCACCAGTGACTCCCTGGCAGGGGCCACCTACAATGAGCAGTTCTTC
.	TRBJ1-2	14	few	TRBV12-3/TRBV12-4	CASGPRDDSYGYTF	TGTGCCAGCGGCCCGAGGGACGACTCCTATGGCTACACCTTC
.	TRBJ2-7	14	.	TRBV5-5	CAGSLVTSFYEQYF	TGTGCCGGCAGCTTGGTTACGTCTTTCTACGAGCAGTACTTC
.	TRBJ2-7	14	few	TRBV15	CATSGADSSYEQYF	TGTGCCACCAGCGGTGCTGACAGCTCCTACGAGCAGTACTTC
.	TRBJ2-3	15	.	TRBV27	CASSLSEGVTDTQYF	TGTGCCAGCAGTTTATCCGAGGGAGTCACAGATACGCAGTATTTT
.	TRBJ1-4	15	.	TRBV5-1	CASSRDGEGYEKLFF	TGCGCCAGCAGCCGGGATGGAGAGGGTTATGAAAAACTGTTTTTT
TRBD2	TRBJ2-1	14	.	TRBV20-1	CSASPSGDYNEQFF	TGCAGTGCTTCCCCGAGCGGGGACTACAATGAGCAGTTCTTC
.	TRBJ1-4	17	.	TRBV30	CAWSGKGRPGPNEKLFF	TGTGCCTGGAGTGGAAAAGGGAGACCAGGACCTAATGAAAAACTGTTTTTT
TRBD1	TRBJ2-3	14	.	TRBV20-1	CSASGTGNTDTQYF	TGCAGTGCTAGCGGGACAGGGAACACAGATACGCAGTATTTT
TRBD2	TRBJ2-7	17	few	TRBV9	CASSPSGRLRTSYEQYF	TGTGCCAGCAGCCCAAGCGGGAGACTTCGGACTTCCTACGAGCAGTACTTC
TRBD1	TRBJ2-7	13	.	TRBV13	CASRKDREYEQYF	TGTGCCAGCAGGAAGGACAGGGAATACGAGCAGTACTTC
.	TRBJ2-2	15	.	TRBV29-1	CSVDGGAVGKGELFF	TGCAGTGTTGATGGTGGTGCGGTAGGCAAAGGGGAGCTGTTTTTT
.	TRBJ2-7	15	.	TRBV5-1	CASRWGEANTYEQYF	TGCGCCAGCAGGTGGGGGGAGGCCAACACCTACGAGCAGTACTTC
.	TRBJ2-6	13	.	TRBV9	CASSDSWANVLTF	TGTGCCAGCAGCGACTCCTGGGCCAACGTCCTGACTTTC
TRBD1	TRBJ2-1	16	.	TRBV10-1	CASSYARDRGLLGQFF	TGCGCCAGCAGCTACGCCCGGGACAGGGGGCTTCTCGGGCAGTTCTTC
.	TRBJ2-5	11	.	TRBV3-1	CASGGLEEQYF	TGTGCCAGCGGCGGGTTGGAAGAGCAGTACTTC
TRBD2	TRBJ2-3	19	few	TRBV7-2	CASSFPVKAGFHSTDTQYF	TGTGCCAGCAGCTTCCCCGTGAAAGCGGGGTTTCATAGCACAGATACGCAGTATTTT
.	TRBJ2-1	14	few	TRBV7-3	CASSPDGTHNEQFF	TGTGCCAGCAGTCCCGACGGTACACACAATGAGCAGTTCTTC
.	TRBJ1-5	13	.	TRBV29-1	CIASTGVNQPQHF	TGCATCGCGTCGACAGGCGTAAATCAGCCCCAGCATTTT
TRBD2	TRBJ2-5	14	.	TRBV9	CASSGGTRAETQYF	TGTGCCAGCAGCGGGGGGACTAGAGCGGAGACCCAGTACTTC
.	TRBJ2-1	15	.	TRBV20-1	CSASPRRGIWNEQFF	TGCAGTGCTAGCCCTAGGCGCGGGATTTGGAATGAGCAGTTCTTC
.	TRBJ2-5	15	few	TRBV24-1	CATSDWRGSQETQYF	TGTGCCACCAGTGACTGGCGAGGGTCGCAAGAGACCCAGTACTTC
.	TRBJ2-7	13	few	TRBV18	CASSSHLGNEQYF	TGTGCCAGCTCATCACACCTAGGAAACGAGCAGTACTTC
.	TRBJ1-5	14	.	TRBV6-6	CASSYPAPGQPQHF	TGTGCCAGCAGTTACCCTGCCCCTGGGCAGCCCCAGCATTTT
.	TRBJ1-4	14	.	TRBV27	CASSFRGLPEKLFF	TGTGCCAGCAGTTTTCGAGGTTTGCCCGAAAAACTGTTTTTT
TRBD2	TRBJ2-1	16	.	TRBV27	CASSVIAGGHKNEQFF	TGTGCCAGCAGTGTCATAGCGGGAGGGCATAAGAATGAGCAGTTCTTC
.	TRBJ1-1	15	.	TRBV10-3	CAISEWSAGGTEAFF	TGTGCCATCAGTGAGTGGAGCGCGGGCGGCACTGAAGCTTTCTTT
.	TRBJ1-5	14	few	TRBV29-1	CSVGTGQPNQPQHF	TGCAGCGTCGGAACCGGACAGCCAAATCAGCCCCAGCATTTT
.	TRBJ2-3	14	.	TRBV29-1	CSVPRGGMRDTQYF	TGCAGCGTTCCAAGGGGGGGGATGCGGGATACGCAGTATTTT
.	TRBJ2-1	14	.	TRBV5-1	CASRDFGTANEQFF	TGCGCCAGCAGGGATTTTGGAACAGCTAATGAGCAGTTCTTC
.	TRBJ1-1	18	.	TRBV7-2	CASSLWARVRLFDTEAFF	TGTGCCAGCAGCTTGTGGGCCAGGGTCAGGTTGTTTGACACTGAAGCTTTCTTT
.	TRBJ2-5	16	few	TRBV4-2	CASSPGPHISSETQYF	TGTGCCAGCAGCCCGGGACCCCATATTTCCTCGGAGACCCAGTACTTC
TRBD1	TRBJ2-5	17	few	TRBV4-1	CASSQSRLRDSQETQYF	TGCGCCAGCAGCCAATCACGGTTACGGGACAGCCAAGAGACCCAGTACTTC
TRBD1	TRBJ1-5	16	.	TRBV16	CASSPTILGQGQPQHF	TGTGCCAGCAGCCCCACAATATTAGGACAGGGGCAGCCCCAGCATTTT
.	TRBJ1-3	14	.	TRBV5-6	CASSSGHRGNTIYF	TGTGCCAGCAGCTCGGGACACCGTGGAAACACCATATATTTT
.	TRBJ1-2	16	.	TRBV11-2	CASSQSPGTKSTGYTF	TGTGCCAGCAGTCAAAGCCCCGGGACCAAATCTACGGGCTACACCTTC
.	TRBJ2-3	14	few	TRBV27	CASSLVPRTDTQYF	TGTGCCAGCAGTTTAGTCCCGCGCACAGATACGCAGTATTTT
.	TRBJ2-7	13	few	TRBV6-1	CASNQGGPYEQYF	TGTGCCAGCAATCAGGGAGGCCCCTACGAGCAGTACTTC
.	TRBJ1-1	16	.	TRBV7-2	CASSLRSGAADTEAFF	TGTGCCAGCAGCCTTAGATCAGGGGCGGCGGACACTGAAGCTTTCTTT
TRBD2	TRBJ2-3	19	.	TRBV6-5	CASSYDPKVTSGWADTQYF	TGTGCCAGCAGTTACGATCCTAAAGTAACTAGCGGTTGGGCAGATACGCAGTATTTT
.	TRBJ1-6	14	.	TRBV14	CASSQEVPNSPLHF	TGTGCCAGCAGCCAAGAGGTCCCTAATTCACCCCTCCACTTT
.	TRBJ2-1	16	.	TRBV10-3	CAISESLQGNYNEQFF	TGTGCCATCAGTGAGTCCTTGCAGGGAAACTACAATGAGCAGTTCTTC
.	TRBJ2-5	15	.	TRBV18	CASSPPNGMRETQYF	TGTGCCAGCTCACCACCAAATGGCATGAGGGAGACCCAGTACTTC
TRBD2	TRBJ2-7	16	once	TRBV5-1	CASSLGQAGGVFEQYF	TGCGCCAGCAGCCTCGGGCAAGCGGGAGGAGTTTTCGAGCAGTACTTC
.	TRBJ2-5	14	.	TRBV2	CASRTNANQETQYF	TGTGCCAGCAGGACTAACGCTAATCAAGAGACCCAGTACTTC
TRBD2	TRBJ2-1	15	few	TRBV5-4	CASSWTSGFYNEQFF	TGTGCCAGCAGTTGGACTAGCGGATTCTACAATGAGCAGTTCTTC
.	TRBJ2-1	19	few	TRBV3-1	CASSPHLAVLGGAPNEQFF	TGTGCCAGCAGCCCCCACTTAGCTGTCCTAGGGGGGGCACCAAATGAGCAGTTCTTC
.	TRBJ2-5	15	.	TRBV7-2	CASSFEGVRQETQYF	TGTGCCAGCAGCTTTGAGGGGGTTCGGCAAGAGACCCAGTACTTC